These 15 T cell receptor beta chains were all obtained from the same sample, sequenced in a study of T cell responses to AZD1222 COVID-19 vaccine (dated by TCRdb to about 2021). Receptor libraries were prepared by the immunoSEQ multiplex PCR assay. TCRdb took over this immuneACCESS table, retaining in-frame rearrangements with V and J assigned. Such tables are incomplete; in checked studies, under half of the missing clones stem from an unresolved V gene, and the remainder is unexplained. For this sample the table gives approximately 150,000 clones, of which approximately 86% were detected only once. Clones ranked in the top ten supply 5% to 6% of the sample. Read against the paper, the sample's time point label means: about 28 days (+/-7) after the second vaccine dose. The source was peripheral blood, collected 28 days after the second AZD1222 dose. These receptors all come from an adult who received the AZD1222 COVID-19 vaccine.

J is TRBJ1-3 and V is TRBV7-6; D might be TRBD1 (5 bases). Trimming pared 5 bases from V and 0 bases from J, leaving 14 bases between. The CDR3 covers 16 residues. The germline V gene has CDR1 SGHVS and CDR2 FNYEAQ. The CDR3 DNA reads TGTGCCAGCAGCGTCGGGGCCGGGGGCTCTGGAAACACCATATATTTT. Amino acids: CASSVGAGGSGNTIYF.

The V gene is TRBV3-1 (or the pseudogene TRBV3-2), the J gene TRBJ1-1; D is possibly TRBD1 (6 bases). Trimming removed 10 bases at V and 4 bases at J, with 13 bases between. CDR1 is LGHDT and CDR2 is YNNKEL in the germline V gene (reference sequence). CDR3 length: 12 amino acids. Here the CDR3 DNA reads TGTGCCACAAAAGGGGGTAGCACTGAAGCTTTCTTT. It encodes CATKGGSTEAFF.

The rearrangement links TRBV5-4 to TRBJ2-3, with TRBD2 as a possible D gene (6 bases). V was clipped by 4 bases and J by 2 bases, with 11 bases between them. This CDR3 is 14 amino acids long. Germline CDR1 reads SGHNT; CDR2 reads YYREEE (reference sequence). CDR3 coding DNA: TGTGCCAGCAGCCGGAGGGATCTCACAGATACGCAGTATTTT. Amino acids: CASSRRDLTDTQYF.

The chain employs TRBV7-2 and TRBJ2-3, with D possibly being TRBD2 (6 bases). Germline lookup yields CDR1 SGHTA and CDR2 FQGNSA. V gave up 0 bases and J gave up 2 bases, with 18 bases separating them. This CDR3 spans 18 amino acids. The CDR3 DNA follows: TGTGCCAGCAGCTTAGCAGGGAAATGGGCGGGGTCCACAGATACGCAGTATTTT. Protein sequence: CASSLAGKWAGSTDTQYF.

The chain carries TRBV25-1 and TRBJ2-5; the D gene is possibly TRBD2 (6 bases). This CDR3 spans 12 amino acids. Germline values: CDR1 MGHDK, CDR2 SYGVNS. V lost 6 bases, J lost 4 bases, and 9 bases lay in between. The CDR3 region has the DNA TGTGCCAGCAGGACCGGGAGAGAGACCCAGTACTTC. It is translated as CASRTGRETQYF. Drawing the rest from reference TRBV25-1 and TRBJ2-5, the complete variable domain is EADIYQTPRYLVIGTGKKITLECSQTMGHDKMYWYQQDPGMELHLIHYSYGVNSTEKGDLSSESTVSRIRTEHFPLTLESARPSHTSQYLCASRTGRETQYFGPGTRLLVL.

Only one count was recorded for this clone. The chain has TRBV18 and TRBJ1-1; 10 bases map to TRBD1. Germline assignment: CDR1 KGHSH and CDR2 LQKENI. The CDR3 spans 14 residues. Trimming cost V 6 bases and J 7 bases; bases outside gene matches: 8. This chain's CDR3 is CASSGMDRGIEAFF. DNA for the CDR3: TGTGCCAGCTCTGGGATGGACAGGGGGATTGAAGCTTTCTTT.

The rearrangement uses TRBV15 and TRBJ1-2; 7 bases map to TRBD1. With 1 base clipped from V and 2 bases from J, the junction kept 4 bases outside the gene matches. CDR1 is LNHNV, CDR2 YYDKDF, per germline (reference sequence). CDR3 length: 15 amino acids. This CDR3 reads CATSRGQGANYGYTF. The CDR3 DNA reads as TGTGCCACCAGCAGAGGACAGGGTGCAAACTATGGCTACACCTTC.

The gene calls are TRBV11-2 and TRBJ1-2, with no clear D. CDR3 length: 15 residues. The germline CDR1 and CDR2 sequences are SGHAT and FQNNGV. V shed 4 bases and J shed 2 bases, with 14 bases lying between them. This CDR3 is CASSSIRRENYGYTF. In DNA form, the CDR3 reads TGTGCCAGCAGCTCCATTCGGCGCGAAAACTATGGCTACACCTTC.

V is TRBV21-1 and J is TRBJ1-2. TRBV21-1 is shown as a pseudogene. This CDR3 spans 13 amino acids. Here the CDR3 reads CASSNLGSCGYTF. The CDR3 nucleotides read TGTGCCAGCAGCAATTTGGGGAGTTGTGGCTACACCTTC.

The V call is TRBV11-3, the J call TRBJ2-2; D possibly corresponds to TRBD2 (5 bases). Germline-derived CDR1 and CDR2 are SGHNT and YENEEA. The CDR3 covers 12 residues. Between the trimmed V and J ends, which lost 5 bases and 8 bases, there was a span of 9 bases. The CDR3 is CASSPEVGELFF. In nucleotides, the CDR3 is TGTGCCAGCAGCCCGGAGGTGGGGGAGCTGTTTTTT.

The chain carries TRBV12-3 or TRBV12-4 and TRBJ2-7; 7 bases agree with TRBD1. This CDR3 contains 13 residues. V dropped 5 bases and J dropped 3; count of bases not matched to a gene: 4. CDR3 DNA sequence: TGTGCCAGCAGTCGGGACAGTCGCTACGAGCAGTACTTC. Its protein product is CASSRDSRYEQYF.

The chain is built from TRBV15 and TRBJ1-4; D is unclear. Germline loops: CDR1 LNHNV, CDR2 YYDKDF (reference sequence). The V end lost 4 bases, the J end lost 6 bases, and 27 bases lay between the germline ends. This CDR3 is built from 19 residues. CDR3 in DNA: TGTGCCACCAGCATCCAACCCCTGTCTAGTTCGGGTGGGGATGAAAAACTGTTTTTT. This translates into CATSIQPLSSSGGDEKLFF.

V gene TRBV7-9 combines with J gene TRBJ1-1; a weak D match, TRBD1 (6 bases). Germline V CDR1 and CDR2: SEHNR, FQNEAQ (reference sequence). This CDR3 has 15 amino acids. Trimming shortened V by 3 bases and J by 5 bases, and 16 bases separated the two germline ends. CDR3 nucleotide sequence: TGTGCCAGCAGCTTCTGGAGGGGGGGATGGACTGAAGCTTTCTTT. Protein sequence: CASSFWRGGWTEAFF.

V usage is TRBV5-1 and J usage is TRBJ1-2, with no clear D. Trimming cost V 4 bases and J 2 bases, with 12 bases left between them. Germline V lookup: CDR1 SGHRS, CDR2 YFSETQ. This CDR3 spans 14 amino acids. CDR3 protein: CASSTPGANYGYTF. Written as DNA, the CDR3 is TGCGCCAGCAGCACCCCGGGAGCCAACTATGGCTACACCTTC.

The chain couples TRBV18 to TRBJ2-7, with TRBD2 matching 7 bases. V dropped 6 bases and J dropped 0; count of bases not matched to a gene: 8. Germline CDR1 is KGHSH and CDR2 is LQKENI. This CDR3 has 15 residues. The CDR3 DNA reads TGTGCCAGCTCCCGGGCTAGCGGACTCTCCTACGAGCAGTACTTC. Residues: CASSRASGLSYEQYF. The full variable domain, rest sourced from reference TRBV18 and TRBJ2-7, is NAGVMQNPRHLVRRRGQEARLRCSPMKGHSHVYWYRQLPEEGLKFMVYLQKENIIDESGMPKERFSAEFPKEGPSILRIQQVVRGDSAAYFCASSRASGLSYEQYFGPGTRLTVT.